These 14 T cell receptor beta chains were all obtained from the same sample, sequenced in a study of breast tumors, draining lymph nodes, adjacent tissues. TCRdb processed the multiplex PCR reads anew with MiXCR; each CDR3 protein has one entry. Of fewer than 25,000 distinct CDR3 sequences listed, around two thirds were seen once; the top ten hold around 21%. Sequencing used tumor-adjacent breast tissue. The source of these receptors is a female donor with breast cancer. Some clones in this sample may be carry-over from other donors' samples.

This rearrangement joins TRBV12-3 or TRBV12-4 to TRBJ1-1, with D unclear. V was clipped by 2 bases and J by 4 bases, with 11 bases between them. CDR3 length equals 14 residues. Here the CDR3 DNA reads TGTGCCAGCAGTTTAACCCTTGATCTCACTGAAGCTTTCTTT. Translation: CASSLTLDLTEAFF.

V is TRBV29-1 and J is TRBJ1-2; D is undetermined. The CDR3 length is 13 residues. The ends were cut back, 6 bases at V and 5 bases at J, with 16 bases in the middle. Germline CDR1 reads SQVTM; CDR2 reads ANQGSEA. The CDR3 spells CSVVTGPGYGYTF. CDR3 nucleotides: TGCAGCGTCGTGACTGGCCCGGGGTATGGCTACACCTTC.

This clonotype was seen a few times. V gene TRBV3-2 combines with J gene TRBJ2-3; the D segment call TRBD2 is taken from the table without a DNA check. TRBV3-2 is tagged as a pseudogene. The CDR3 runs to 18 residues. The CDR3 sequence: CASSPRTSGFTSTDTQYF. Written as DNA, the CDR3 is TGTGCCAGCAGCCCGCGGACTAGCGGGTTCACTAGCACAGATACGCAGTATTTT.

The table lists this clonotype with many counts. V is TRBV6-2 or TRBV6-3 and J is TRBJ2-3; D may be TRBD2 (6 bases). The V gene's germline CDR1 is MNHEY and CDR2 SVGEGT. The V gene lost 5 bases and the J gene lost 1 base, with 16 bases spanning the gap. This CDR3 is built from 16 residues. The CDR3 nucleotides are TGTGCCAGCAGTCGCCTTAGCGGAGTCCGCACAGATACGCAGTATTTT. Protein product: CASSRLSGVRTDTQYF.

The chain uses TRBV19 and TRBJ2-7; 10 nucleotides agree with TRBD1. This CDR3 is built from 14 residues. Per the germline V gene, CDR1 is LNHDA and CDR2 is SQIVND (reference sequence). Unmatched junction bases numbered 5, after V lost 6 bases and J lost 3 bases. The CDR3 nucleotides read TGTGCCAGTAGGACCGGGACAGGGGACTACGAGCAGTACTTC. Translation: CASRTGTGDYEQYF.

This clonotype is labeled medium-sized. The V call is TRBV5-5, the J call TRBJ1-6, with 8 bases that match TRBD1. Germline CDR1 is SGHKS and CDR2 is YYEKEE (reference sequence). The CDR3 is 14 residues long. V was clipped by 3 bases and J by 10 bases; unmatched bases: 6. For the CDR3, the DNA is TGTGCCAGCAGCTCGGACAGGGCAGGATCACCCCTCCACTTT. Translation: CASSSDRAGSPLHF. Together with reference TRBV5-5 and TRBJ1-6, the CDR3 gives the full variable domain: DAGVTQSPTHLIKTRGQQVTLRCSPISGHKSVSWYQQVLGQGPQFIFQYYEKEERGRGNFPDRFSARQFPNYSSELNVNALLLGDSALYLCASSSDRAGSPLHFGNGTRLTVT.

V usage is TRBV27 and J usage is TRBJ2-1; D uncertain. This CDR3 region has 13 residues. V was pared by 2 bases and J by 5 bases, with 7 bases between. Germline-derived CDR1 and CDR2 are MNHEY and SMNVEV (reference sequence). As DNA, the CDR3 is TGTGCCAGCAGTTTACCAGGAAACAATGAGCAGTTCTTC. Its protein is CASSLPGNNEQFF.

V usage is TRBV20-1 and J usage is TRBJ2-1; perhaps TRBD2 as D (5 bases). This CDR3 has 13 residues. Trimming took 6 bases from V and 1 from J, leaving 10 bases between them. Germline lookup yields CDR1 DFQATT and CDR2 SNEGSKA (reference sequence). For the CDR3, the DNA is TGCAGTGCCCGGCCGGGGTCCTACAATGAGCAGTTCTTC. Translated: CSARPGSYNEQFF.

This clonotype appeared a single time. This chain connects TRBV4-2 to TRBJ2-7; 7 positions match TRBD2. Trimming cost V 1 base and J 3 bases; bases outside gene matches: 9. Germline CDR1 is LGHNA and CDR2 is YNFKEQ. This CDR3 has 16 residues. CDR3 sequence: CASSQVVGGGDYEQYF. The CDR3 nucleotides read TGTGCCAGCAGCCAAGTGGTGGGGGGAGGGGACTACGAGCAGTACTTC.

J is TRBJ1-6 and V is TRBV4-2; D is undetermined. The V end lost 0 bases, the J end lost 8 bases, and 11 bases lay between the germline ends. This CDR3 has 15 residues. The germline V gene has CDR1 LGHNA and CDR2 YNFKEQ. As DNA, the CDR3 is TGTGCCAGCAGCCAAGATCATGGGGAGGATTCACCCCTCCACTTT. Its translation is CASSQDHGEDSPLHF.

Many counts were recorded for this clonotype. The rearrangement joins TRBV5-1 to TRBJ1-2, with 9 nucleotides matching TRBD1. J was trimmed by 2 bases and V by 0 bases; bases with no gene match: 2. Germline-derived CDR1 and CDR2 are SGHRS and YFSETQ. This CDR3 region has 15 residues. As DNA, the CDR3 is TGCGCCAGCAGCTTGGCCGGGACAGGGAACTATGGCTACACCTTC. Protein: CASSLAGTGNYGYTF.

The CDR3 nucleotides read TGTGCCATCAGTGAGTCAACAGGGGGCCACGAGCAGTACTTC. The encoded protein is CAISESTGGHEQYF. V is TRBV10-3 and J is TRBJ2-7; 9 positions match TRBD1. This CDR3 region has 14 residues. V lost 0 bases and J lost 5; bases outside the gene matches: 2. Germline V gene lookup returns CDR1 ENHRY and CDR2 SYGVKD.

The DNA for the CDR3 is TGCAGTGCTACCCGGGGAGGAGAAAAACTGTTTTTT. This gives the protein CSATRGGEKLFF. This rearrangement joins TRBV20-1 to TRBJ1-4; D gene unclear. This CDR3 comprises 12 residues. Looked up from germline, CDR1 is DFQATT and CDR2 is SNEGSKA (reference sequence). V lost 4 bases and J 8 bases, leaving 11 bases between the germline ends.

This clonotype was seen ten or more times. The rearrangement uses TRBV14 and TRBJ2-5, with a weak D call TRBD2 (6 bases). V was trimmed by 3 bases and J by 5 bases, leaving 16 bases between them. The CDR3 consists of 15 residues. Germline lookup yields CDR1 SGHDN and CDR2 FVKESK. The CDR3 here is CASSHGGQRSETQYF. CDR3 in DNA: TGTGCCAGCAGCCACGGGGGTCAACGGAGCGAGACCCAGTACTTC. Based on the CDR3 plus reference TRBV14 and TRBJ2-5, the full variable domain is EAGVTQFPSHSVIEKGQTVTLRCDPISGHDNLYWYRRVMGKEIKFLLHFVKESKQDESGMPNNRFLAERTGGTYSTLKVQPAELEDSGVYFCASSHGGQRSETQYFGPGTRLLVL.